This T cell receptor (beta chain) is drawn from a study of graft-versus-host responses after intestinal transplantation. General observations from the study: The highest levels of circulating GvH clones went along with early declines in HvG clones after transplant. Some GvH clones were seen earlier in gut or blood, suggesting intestinal origin.

Points on this clone: The antigen is undetermined.

TCRdb's copy holds only in-frame clones and misses some; the assay was immunoSEQ multiplex PCR. The sample lists about 100,000 clones, about 88% occurring once. Germline lookup yields CDR1 LNHDA and CDR2 SQIVND (reference sequence). This CDR3 contains 17 residues. V was cut by 7 bases and J by 4 bases, with 22 bases left in between. The TCR sequence derives from a human donor who was the organ donor for an intestinal transplant. The sample in question was unstimulated CD4+ T cells sorted from spleen or lymph node cells, obtained before transplant. V usage is TRBV19 and J usage is TRBJ1-4, with a weak D call TRBD1 (6 bases). This chain's CDR3 is CASTRTYRVEDNEKLFF. The CDR3 region has the DNA TGTGCCAGTACAAGGACCTACAGGGTGGAGGATAATGAAAAACTGTTTTTT.